This TCR beta chain was observed in a study of T cells in narcolepsy. Study-level information: Healthy controls were enrolled alongside patients with narcolepsy type 1 or type 2.

Germline CDR1 MNHEY, CDR2 SMNVEV (reference sequence). The V end was cut by 3 bases, the J end by 5 bases, with 11 bases between. The CDR3 sequence is 15 residues long. Clones were read by immunoSEQ multiplex PCR, and TCRdb kept only the in-frame ones, dropping some. The repertoire holds some 25,000 clones, about 80% seen once, with less than 0.75% in the top ten. This sequence was found in a human donor with narcolepsy. The V call is TRBV27, the J call TRBJ1-6; D remains ambiguous. Input material: CD45RA- memory CD4+ T cells from PBMCs. The CDR3 DNA sequence: TGTGCCAGCAGTTTTCTCGGACTCAATAATTCACCCCTCCACTTT. Translating it yields CASSFLGLNNSPLHF.